The T cell receptor beta chain described here comes from a study of blood T cell repertoires in COVID-19. Overall study: COVID-19 samples, acute and convalescent, were from the United States, Italy and Spain.

A few counts support this clone. The authors' processing: Quantification of nucleated cells was approximated via reference gene primer amplification. Assay: immunoSEQ multiplex PCR; the TCRdb copy retains only in-frame clones and omits some. The V and J calls and clone size were taken over from that table, and D and trimming were inferred from the DNA. The sample carries a few hundred thousand clones, approximately 85% recorded once. The germline V and J ends were trimmed by 4 bases and 7 bases, with 15 bases remaining between them. CDR1 and CDR2 from the germline V gene are SGDLS and YYNGEE. CDR3 size: 15 residues.

The sample consisted of peripheral blood. The sequence came from a woman aged 65 to 85 with acute or convalescent COVID-19. The rearrangement links TRBV9 to TRBJ1-6; TRBD1 is a possible D gene (6 bases). This chain's CDR3 is CASSPVQGQNSPLHF. DNA for the CDR3: TGTGCCAGCAGCCCGGTACAGGGCCAGAATTCACCCCTCCACTTT. Full variable domain (rest looked up from reference TRBV9 and TRBJ1-6): DSGVTQTPKHLITATGQRVTLRCSPRSGDLSVYWYQQSLDQGLQFLIQYYNGEERAKGNILERFSAQQFPDLHSELNLSSLELGDSALYFCASSPVQGQNSPLHFGNGTRLTVT.